This T cell receptor beta chain stems from a study of blood T cell repertoires in COVID-19. The germline V gene encodes CDR1 SGDLS and CDR2 YYNGEE. The CDR3 covers 15 residues. V gave up 0 bases and J gave up 6 bases, with 14 bases separating them. The table came from immunoSEQ multiplex PCR; TCRdb's copy has only in-frame clones and leaves some out. The table has over 250,000 clones, more than 80% seen once. The TCR sequence derives from a woman aged 18-29 years who had recovered from COVID-19. The sequencing sample was made of PBMCs or T cells enriched from blood (not recorded which). This chain uses TRBV9 with TRBJ2-3, with D possibly TRBD2 on 6 matching bases. The CDR3 DNA reads as TGTGCCAGCAGCGTAGATGGTGGGGACTTGGATACGCAGTATTTT. Amino acids: CASSVDGGDLDTQYF.